This TCR beta chain was profiled in a study of blood T cell repertoires in COVID-19. Study details: The United States, Italy and Spain provided the acute and convalescent COVID-19 samples.

The CDR3 runs to 15 residues. Germline loops: CDR1 SGHTS, CDR2 YDEGEE. J lost 1 base, V lost 1 base, and 1 base had no gene match. In the authors' workflow: Amplification of reference gene primers was used by the study to estimate nucleated cell counts. TCRdb keeps only in-frame clones here, not all; method: immunoSEQ multiplex PCR. The V and J calls and clone size are taken from that table; D and trimming were inferred from the DNA. The sample lists approximately 340,000 clones, 80% to 90% occurring once. The gene calls are TRBV5-8 and TRBJ2-7; 11 bases match TRBD2. Sequencing used peripheral blood. The clonotype was recovered from a man younger than 40 with COVID-19, enrolled during active disease. Written as DNA, the CDR3 is TGTGCCAGCAGCTTGAGACTAGCGGGGTCCTACGAGCAGTACTTC. This translates into CASSLRLAGSYEQYF.